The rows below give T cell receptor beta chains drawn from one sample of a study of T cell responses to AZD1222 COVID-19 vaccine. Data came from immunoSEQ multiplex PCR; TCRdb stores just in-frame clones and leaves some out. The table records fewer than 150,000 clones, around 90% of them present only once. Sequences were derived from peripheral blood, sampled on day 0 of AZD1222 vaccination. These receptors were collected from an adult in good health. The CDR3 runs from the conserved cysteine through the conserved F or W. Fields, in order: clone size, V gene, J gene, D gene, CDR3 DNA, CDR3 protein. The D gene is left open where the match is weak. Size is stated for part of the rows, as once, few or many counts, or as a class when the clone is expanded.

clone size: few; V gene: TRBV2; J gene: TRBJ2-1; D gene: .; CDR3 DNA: TGTGCCAGCAGTGAAGCAGGGCAGGGTGAGCAGTTCTTC; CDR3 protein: CASSEAGQGEQFF
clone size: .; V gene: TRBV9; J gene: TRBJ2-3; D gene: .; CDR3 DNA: TGTGCCAGCAGCGTAGGCCCGGGGGGCGGCACAGATACGCAGTATTTT; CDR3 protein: CASSVGPGGGTDTQYF
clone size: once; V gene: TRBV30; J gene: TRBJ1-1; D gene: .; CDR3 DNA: TGTGCCTGGAGAAGGTGGGGCTCTGAAGCTTTCTTT; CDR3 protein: CAWRRWGSEAFF
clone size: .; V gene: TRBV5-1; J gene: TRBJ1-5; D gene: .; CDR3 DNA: TGCGCCAGCAGCTTCTTACCCCCCGGGCAGGCCCATGGGAATCAGCCCCAGCATTTT; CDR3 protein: CASSFLPPGQAHGNQPQHF
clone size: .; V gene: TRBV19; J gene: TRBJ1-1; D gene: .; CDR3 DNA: TGTGCCAGTAGTATAGGGGTCGGGTGGGGGACCCCTGACACTGAAGCTTTCTTT; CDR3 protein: CASSIGVGWGTPDTEAFF
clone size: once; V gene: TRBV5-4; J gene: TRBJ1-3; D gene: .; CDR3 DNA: TGTGCCAGCAGCTTGAGCCAGGGTAGGGCCTACTCTGGAAACACCATATATTTT; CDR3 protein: CASSLSQGRAYSGNTIYF
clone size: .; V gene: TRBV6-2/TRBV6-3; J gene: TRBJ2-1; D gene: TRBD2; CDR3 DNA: TGTGCCAGCAGTTCCGGACTAGTTCGGAATGAGCAGTTCTTC; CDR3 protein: CASSSGLVRNEQFF
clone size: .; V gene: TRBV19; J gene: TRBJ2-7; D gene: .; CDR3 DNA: TGTGCCAGTAGGAGGAACCACGACAGCCTCTCCTACGAGCAGTACTTC; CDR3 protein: CASRRNHDSLSYEQYF
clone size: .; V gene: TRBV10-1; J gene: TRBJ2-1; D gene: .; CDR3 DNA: TGCGCCAGCAGTGAGCGGGATGCCTACAATGAGCAGTTCTTC; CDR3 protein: CASSERDAYNEQFF
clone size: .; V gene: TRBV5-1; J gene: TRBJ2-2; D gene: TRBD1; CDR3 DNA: TGCGCCAGCAGGTGGACAGGGGGAACCGGGGAGCTGTTTTTT; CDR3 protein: CASRWTGGTGELFF
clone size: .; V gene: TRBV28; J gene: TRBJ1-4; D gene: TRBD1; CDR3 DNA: TGTGCCAGCAGACGGTCAGGGGGGTATAATGAAAAACTGTTTTTT; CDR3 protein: CASRRSGGYNEKLFF
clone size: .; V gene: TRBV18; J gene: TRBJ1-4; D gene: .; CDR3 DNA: TGTGCCAGCTCACTTTATCAGGCAGCGGGGGATGAAAAACTGTTTTTT; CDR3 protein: CASSLYQAAGDEKLFF
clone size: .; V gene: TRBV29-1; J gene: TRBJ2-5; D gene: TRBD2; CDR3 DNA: TGCAGCGTTGAATTAGCGGGTGAGACCCAGTACTTC; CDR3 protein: CSVELAGETQYF
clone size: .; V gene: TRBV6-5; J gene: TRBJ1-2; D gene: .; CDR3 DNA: TGTGCCAGCAAAATAAACTATGGCTACACCTTC; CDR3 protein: CASKINYGYTF
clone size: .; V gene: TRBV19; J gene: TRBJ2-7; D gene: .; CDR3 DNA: TGTGCCAGTAGTAACTCCCACAGGGACGAGCAGTACTTC; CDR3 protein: CASSNSHRDEQYF
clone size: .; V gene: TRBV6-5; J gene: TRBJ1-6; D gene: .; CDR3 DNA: TGTGTAAACGGGGTAGGTTCACCCCTCCACTTT; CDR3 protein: CVNGVGSPLHF
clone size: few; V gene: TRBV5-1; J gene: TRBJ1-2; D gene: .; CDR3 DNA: TGCGCCAGCAGCTTAAACCCCAGGGAGGACTATGGCTACACCTTC; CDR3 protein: CASSLNPREDYGYTF
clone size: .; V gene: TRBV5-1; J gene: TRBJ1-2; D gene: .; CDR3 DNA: TGCGCCAGCAGCCCAGGACAGACCTATGGCTACACCTTC; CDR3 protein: CASSPGQTYGYTF
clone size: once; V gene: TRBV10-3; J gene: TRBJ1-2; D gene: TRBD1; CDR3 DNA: TGTGCCATCAGGGGGGGACAGGGGCTTAACTATGGCTACACCTTC; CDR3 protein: CAIRGGQGLNYGYTF
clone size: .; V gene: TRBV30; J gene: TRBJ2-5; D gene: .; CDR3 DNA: TGTGCCTGGAGTAGAATTGCAGGGGAGACCCAGTACTTC; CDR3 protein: CAWSRIAGETQYF
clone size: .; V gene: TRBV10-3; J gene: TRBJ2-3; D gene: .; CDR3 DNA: TGTGCCATCAGTGCCCGGTCACGAGGCACAGATACGCAGTATTTT; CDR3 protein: CAISARSRGTDTQYF
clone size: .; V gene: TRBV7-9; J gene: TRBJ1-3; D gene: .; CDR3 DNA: TGTGCCAGCAGCTTAGGTATTGGGCACCAAAGGTACACCATATATTTT; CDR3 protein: CASSLGIGHQRYTIYF